The sample holds a few counts of the clone carrying this T cell receptor beta chain. Both TCR beta VDJ combination and CDR3 sequence profiling were carried out. Genomic DNA was the template for this profiling. TCRdb processed the reads anew with MiXCR; each CDR3 protein has one entry. The data show more than 100,000 distinct CDR3 sequences, with less than 45% seen just once and less than 8.5% held by the top ten. These data come from a study of CD8+CD57+ T cells in acquired aplastic anemia. Study-level information: Across the sorted CD4+ and CD8+ cells, DNA amounts averaged about 3.1 ug.

The clonotype originates from a human donor in good health, serving as a control. The sequenced material came from sorted CD4+, CD8+, or CD8+CD57+ T cells (not recorded which) from PBMCs.

CDR3 in DNA: TGTGCCAGTAGCCTGACCTGGGGGGGTCAGCCCCAGTACTTC. Translating it yields CASSLTWGGQPQYF. The chain links TRBV19 to TRBJ2-5; 7 bases fit TRBD2. The germline CDR1 and CDR2 sequences are LNHDA and SQIVND (reference sequence). V shed 6 bases and J 9 bases; nucleotides not matched to a gene: 13. The CDR3 extends over 14 amino acids.